This T cell receptor beta chain derives from a study of cytomegalovirus exposure and HLA in healthy donors. Primers: 60 Vbeta forward and 13 Jbeta reverse. TCRdb's copy holds only in-frame clones and misses some; the assay was immunoSEQ multiplex PCR. The repertoire holds some 91,000 clones, with about three quarters as singletons. In its sample, this clone was seen once. This TCR came from a middle-aged man in good health and CMV-seropositive. Sequences were obtained from PBMCs.

Written as DNA, the CDR3 is TGTGCCAGCAGCTTAGGACTAGCGGGGGCCGATACGCAGTATTTT. As protein: CASSLGLAGADTQYF. The rearrangement joins TRBV7-9 to TRBJ2-3; 12 nucleotides agree with TRBD2. CDR1 is SEHNR, CDR2 FQNEAQ, per germline (reference sequence). The V segment lost 1 base and the J segment 6 bases; nucleotides outside the gene matches: 2. The CDR3 has 15 residues.